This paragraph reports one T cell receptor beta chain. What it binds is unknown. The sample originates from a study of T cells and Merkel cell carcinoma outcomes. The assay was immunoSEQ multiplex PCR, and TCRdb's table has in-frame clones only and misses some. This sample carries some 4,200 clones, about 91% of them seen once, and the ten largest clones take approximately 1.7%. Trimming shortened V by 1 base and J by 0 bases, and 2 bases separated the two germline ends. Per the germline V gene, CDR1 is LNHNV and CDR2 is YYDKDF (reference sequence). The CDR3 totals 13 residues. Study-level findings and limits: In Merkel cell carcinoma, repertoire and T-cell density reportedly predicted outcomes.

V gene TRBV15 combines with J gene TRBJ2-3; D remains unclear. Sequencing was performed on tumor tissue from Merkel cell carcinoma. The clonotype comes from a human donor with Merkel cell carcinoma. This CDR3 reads CATSRGSTDTQYF. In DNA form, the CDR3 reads TGTGCCACCAGCAGAGGTAGCACAGATACGCAGTATTTT. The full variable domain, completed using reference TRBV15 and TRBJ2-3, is DAMVIQNPRYQVTQFGKPVTLSCSQTLNHNVMYWYQQKSSQAPKLLFHYYDKDFNNEADTPDNFQSRRPNTSFCFLDIRSPGLGDTAMYLCATSRGSTDTQYFGPGTRLTVL.